This TCR beta chain was observed in a study of blood T cell repertoires in COVID-19. Study background: Acute-phase and convalescent COVID-19 samples originated in the United States, Italy and Spain. From T cells, B-cell-depleted T cells, or PBMCs came the material, which was cDNA or gDNA.

The V gene's germline CDR1 is SGHNT and CDR2 YYREEE (reference sequence). Trimming at V came to 4 bases and at J to 1 base, leaving 11 bases not matched to a gene. The CDR3 runs to 16 residues. In the original processing: Estimation of nucleated cell counts relied on the amplification of reference gene primers. TCRdb's copy holds only in-frame clones and misses some; the assay was immunoSEQ multiplex PCR. V, J and clone size are taken as reported in that table, and D and trimming were inferred from the DNA itself. In the table there are 100,000 to 150,000 clones, 80% to 90% of which are singletons. This clonotype was sampled from a man aged 50 to 59 with active COVID-19. The V call is TRBV5-4, the J call TRBJ2-7, with 7 bases identical to TRBD2. Sequencing input: peripheral blood. CDR3: CASSRNIGGKSYEQYF. The CDR3 DNA reads TGTGCCAGCAGCCGAAACATCGGGGGGAAGTCCTACGAGCAGTACTTC.